This T cell receptor beta chain was identified in a study of shared clonotypes between healthy human individuals. Study as a whole: Each donor had three CD4 naive, three CD4 memory, two CD8 naive and one CD8 memory plate.

Healthy adults negative for HIV, lacking recent acute infections or vaccinations, served as donors. The study ran the assay at deep level. Libraries were prepared by immunoSEQ multiplex PCR; TCRdb keeps only in-frame clonotypes and omits some of them. Of fewer than 2.5 million clones in the sample, more than 85% were seen once. General study results and limits: A handful of donors showed sharing of around 5% of naive CD4 clonotypes.

Concerning this clone: Its specificity is unknown.

This CDR3 is 16 amino acids long. Looked up from germline, CDR1 is KGHSH and CDR2 is LQKENI. J gave up 1 base and V 3 bases, and 7 bases lay outside the gene matches. The genes are TRBV18 and TRBJ1-1; 8 bases align to TRBD1. The specimen sequenced was naive CD4+ T cells from PBMCs. Subset noted: CD45RA+ positively selected. The sequence came from a man aged 18 to 35 in good health. Some clones in this sample may be carry-over from other donors' samples. The CDR3 reads CASSPIQGGWNTEAFF. CDR3 sequence (DNA): TGTGCCAGCTCACCGATACAGGGGGGTTGGAACACTGAAGCTTTCTTT.